Presented here are 17 T cell receptor beta chains from one specimen sequenced in a study of metastatic and nonmetastatic thyroid tumors. No treatment had been given to any patient before thyroid surgery. From the PCR reads, TCRdb re-called clones with MiXCR. This sample carries fewer than 25,000 clones, roughly a sixth of them seen once, and the ten largest clones take more than 30%. The source material was blood. These receptors were collected from a female donor with papillary thyroid cancer or a benign thyroid nodule (not recorded which). Some clones in this sample may be carry-over from other donors' samples.

This clone has at least ten counts. The chain couples TRBV4-1 to TRBJ2-7; a possible D gene is TRBD1 (6 bases). This CDR3 contains 15 residues. In germline, CDR1 is MGHRA, CDR2 YSYEKL. V was cut by 4 bases and J by 1 base, with 14 bases left in between. CDR3 loop: CASSPTPTGSYEQYF. The CDR3 DNA reads as TGCGCCAGCAGCCCGACACCGACAGGTTCCTACGAGCAGTACTTC.

This clone was seen at least ten times. A read error may be the cause here, since a much bigger clone is one base away. This sequence joins TRBV12-3 or TRBV12-4 and TRBJ1-1; D uncertain. The CDR3 loop spans 13 amino acids. The germline V and J ends were trimmed by 4 bases and 6 bases, with 12 bases remaining between them. The CDR3 is CASSSPRRAEAFF. As DNA, the CDR3 is TGTGCCAGCAGTTCCCCCCGACGAGCTGAAGCTTTCTTT.

Remarks on this clone: A much larger clone sits a single nucleotide away, making a read error possible. The chain joins TRBV5-4 to TRBJ2-4, with 9 bases aligning to TRBD2. The CDR3 is made up of 14 amino acids. Per the germline V gene, CDR1 is SGHNT and CDR2 is YYREEE (reference sequence). The CDR3 coding sequence is TGTGCCTGCAGCTTGCGGGAGGGAGGAAACATTCAGTACTTC. Translated: CACSLREGGNIQYF.

As concerns this clone: A clone one base away is much larger, so this may be a read error. The chain joins TRBV7-8 to TRBJ1-4; D not resolved. From germline, CDR1 is SGHVS and CDR2 FQNEAQ. The CDR3 consists of 17 residues. CDR3 DNA sequence: TGTGCCAGCAGCTCCAATGGACGCATCGCAACTAATGAAAAACTGGTTTTT. Encoded protein: CASSSNGRIATNEKLVF.

In its sample, this clone was seen many times. The chain recombines TRBV18 with TRBJ2-1; weak D call: TRBD2 (7 bases). CDR3 length equals 14 residues. Trimming pared 3 bases from V and 3 bases from J, leaving 9 bases between. Germline CDR1 is KGHSH and CDR2 is LQKENI. The CDR3 is CASSPRGRYNEQFF. CDR3 nucleotide sequence: TGTGCCAGCTCACCGCGGGGGCGCTACAATGAGCAGTTCTTC.

The table lists this clone with many counts. The V and J genes are TRBV6-1 and TRBJ1-5; the match to TRBD1 covers 8 bases. The CDR3 is made up of 18 amino acids. The germline gives CDR1 MNHNS, CDR2 SASEGT. With V trimmed by 2 bases and J by 5 bases, 14 bases remained unmatched. The CDR3 loop is CASSEYETRAGGYQPQHF. The DNA for the CDR3 is TGTGCCAGCAGTGAATATGAGACTAGGGCAGGGGGCTATCAGCCCCAGCATTTT.

This clone has ten or more counts. Other DNA sequences in the sample encode the same CDR3. This chain uses TRBV2 with TRBJ2-3, with D tentatively TRBD2 (6 bases). The CDR3 sequence is 15 residues long. Per the germline V gene, CDR1 is SNHLY and CDR2 is FYNNEI. With 1 base removed from V and 1 base from J, the gap between germline ends came to 9 bases. CDR3 amino acids: CASSEGLVGTDTQYF. CDR3 DNA sequence: TGTGCCAGCAGTGAAGGACTAGTAGGCACAGATACGCAGTATTTT.

The chain uses TRBV11-2 and TRBJ2-1, with TRBD2 matching 10 bases. Germline values: CDR1 SGHAT, CDR2 FQNNGV. This CDR3 comprises 16 residues. V lost 1 base to trimming and J lost 5 bases; unmatched junction nucleotides: 5. The CDR3 region is CASSLGAGGPHNEQFF. CDR3 nucleotide sequence: TGTGCCAGCAGCTTAGGAGCGGGAGGGCCCCACAATGAGCAGTTCTTC.

This clone was counted ten times or more. A much larger clone differs from this one at a single base, so this may be a read error. V usage is TRBV5-1 and J usage is TRBJ2-3; a possible D gene is TRBD2 (6 bases). Per germline, CDR1 SGHRS and CDR2 YFSETQ. Trimming cost V 4 bases and J 4 bases, with 16 bases left between them. The CDR3 runs to 15 residues. DNA for the CDR3: TGCGCCAGCAGCGTCGGAAATCCTAGCGCAGATACGCAGTATTTT. Translating gives CASSVGNPSADTQYF.

This clone was counted ten times or more. The rearrangement joins TRBV7-2 to TRBJ1-3, with D uncertain. V was cut by 4 bases and J by 0 bases, with 10 bases left in between. Germline CDR1 reads SGHTA; CDR2 reads FQGNSA. The CDR3 loop spans 15 amino acids. CDR3 nucleotides: TGTGCCAGCAGCTGGTACAGCCACTCTGGAAACACCATATATTTT. It encodes CASSWYSHSGNTIYF.

The rearrangement uses TRBV20-1 and TRBJ2-3; D is unclear. Trimming stripped 6 bases from V and 5 bases from J, with 9 bases between. The CDR3 consists of 11 residues. Germline V gives CDR1 DFQATT, CDR2 SNEGSKA (reference sequence). CDR3 DNA: TGCAGTGCAAACAAGGGAGATACGCAGTATTTT. This translates into CSANKGDTQYF.

This clone has at least ten counts. This chain uses TRBV30 with TRBJ2-2; 7 nucleotides align to TRBD2. CDR1 is GTSNPN, CDR2 SVGIG, per germline (reference sequence). CDR3 length equals 15 residues. Losses at the gene ends were 2 bases for V and 8 bases for J; bases not matched to a gene: 11. CDR3 in DNA: TGTGCCTGGAGTTCCCTGGTGGGAGGGCTGGGGGAGCTGTTTTTT. Protein sequence: CAWSSLVGGLGELFF.

This clone was observed many times. The chain couples TRBV18 to TRBJ2-5; D is possibly TRBD2 (5 bases). Per germline, CDR1 KGHSH and CDR2 LQKENI. The CDR3 runs 14 residues. V shed 2 bases and J shed 4 bases, with 11 bases lying between them. CDR3 nucleotide sequence: TGTGCCAGCTCACCAACCTCTCGGGGAGAGACCCAGTACTTC. This encodes CASSPTSRGETQYF.

This clone was observed at least ten times. The chain employs TRBV30 and TRBJ2-7; maybe TRBD1 (6 bases). The CDR3 extends over 13 amino acids. Deletions cut 0 bases from V and 5 bases from J, with 11 bases between. The V gene's germline CDR1 is GTSNPN and CDR2 SVGIG (reference sequence). The CDR3 reads CAWSVGRGDEQYF. The CDR3 nucleotides are TGTGCCTGGAGTGTAGGCAGGGGAGACGAGCAGTACTTC.

This clone was seen at least ten times. The chain recombines TRBV7-9 with TRBJ2-2; the D gene is possibly TRBD2 (6 bases). Germline V gives CDR1 SEHNR, CDR2 FQNEAQ (reference sequence). Trimming shortened V by 8 bases and J by 4 bases, and 14 bases separated the two germline ends. The CDR3 has 14 amino acids. CDR3 sequence: CASPQEGFTGELFF. CDR3 bases: TGTGCCAGCCCCCAGGAGGGATTCACCGGGGAGCTGTTTTTT.

This clone occurred a few times. CDR3 region: CASSPLPGGTSGRDEQYF. The CDR3 DNA reads as TGTGCCAGCAGTCCACTCCCCGGTGGGACTAGCGGGAGGGACGAGCAGTACTTC. This chain links TRBV27 with TRBJ2-7, with TRBD2 matching over 16 bases. V dropped 5 bases and J dropped 5; count of bases not matched to a gene: 12. This CDR3 has 18 residues. Looked up from germline, CDR1 is MNHEY and CDR2 is SMNVEV (reference sequence).

This clone is classed as medium-sized (0.01 to 0.1%). This chain uses TRBV11-2 with TRBJ2-3; TRBD2 aligns across 11 bases. The J segment lost 6 bases and the V segment lost 5 bases, leaving 16 bases of the junction unmatched. CDR1 and CDR2 from the germline V gene are SGHAT and FQNNGV. The CDR3 is 18 residues long. The CDR3 spells CASSPPVGVAGGADTQYF. The CDR3 DNA follows: TGTGCCAGCAGCCCCCCCGTCGGGGTAGCGGGAGGGGCGGATACGCAGTATTTT.